A single sample gave rise to the 3 T cell receptor beta chains below, sequenced in a study of T cell responses to AZD1222 COVID-19 vaccine. Only in-frame clones appear in the TCRdb table, and some are missing; sequencing was by immunoSEQ multiplex PCR. Of approximately 150,000 clones in the sample, roughly nine tenths were seen once. The sample in question was peripheral blood, obtained 28 days after the second AZD1222 dose. The receptors stem from an adult who received the AZD1222 COVID-19 vaccine.

The chain joins TRBV7-2 to TRBJ2-7; D is perhaps TRBD1 (5 bases). Deletions cut 1 base from V and 3 bases from J, with 10 bases between. Germline V CDR1 and CDR2: SGHTA, FQGNSA. This CDR3 comprises 14 residues. In DNA, the CDR3 is TGTGCCAGCAGCTTAGGCCAGGGTTTCTACGAGCAGTACTTC. Residues: CASSLGQGFYEQYF.

The rearrangement uses TRBV19 and TRBJ2-3; TRBD2 is a possible D gene (5 bases). The V end was cut by 4 bases, the J end by 2 bases, with 13 bases between. Germline V gene sequence: CDR1 LNHDA, CDR2 SQIVND (reference sequence). The CDR3 runs to 15 residues. For the CDR3, the DNA is TGTGCCAGTAGTAGCGGACTGATAGACACAGATACGCAGTATTTT. This codes for CASSSGLIDTDTQYF. The variable domain in full, with the rest retrieved from reference TRBV19 and TRBJ2-3, is DGGITQSPKYLFRKEGQNVTLSCEQNLNHDAMYWYRQDPGQGLRLIYYSQIVNDFQKGDIAEGYSVSREKKESFPLTVTSAQKNPTAFYLCASSSGLIDTDTQYFGPGTRLTVL.

The rearrangement uses TRBV2 and TRBJ2-1; a possible D gene is TRBD1 (6 bases). Looked up from germline, CDR1 is SNHLY and CDR2 is FYNNEI. This CDR3 is 16 amino acids long. Trimming left V 7 bases short and J 1 base short, with 17 bases between. The CDR3 DNA sequence: TGTGCCAGCACCGATCAGCCTGGGACATCCTACAATGAGCAGTTCTTC. Its translation: CASTDQPGTSYNEQFF. Full variable domain (missing parts from reference TRBV2 and TRBJ2-1): EPEVTQTPSHQVTQMGQEVILRCVPISNHLYFYWYRQILGQKVEFLVSFYNNEISEKSEIFDDQFSVERPDGSNFTLKIRSTKLEDSAMYFCASTDQPGTSYNEQFFGPGTRLTVL.